This T cell receptor (beta chain) was sequenced during a study of graft-versus-host responses after intestinal transplantation. Study-level information: Recipients received multivisceral, liver-intestinal, or isolated intestinal transplants. Anti-thymocyte globulin served as induction for all recipients, who then took tacrolimus and steroids for three to four years.

Study-wide points: High graft-versus-host to host-versus-graft clonal ratios were seen in allografts of patients with graft-donor T cell macrochimerism. Recipient-marrow GvH clones were detected, some having first appeared in ileum or blood.

Germline trimming cut 10 bases from V and 5 bases from J; bases unmatched to any gene: 3. The CDR3 is 12 amino acids. CDR1 is MNHEY, CDR2 SMNVEV, per germline (reference sequence). Assay used: immunoSEQ multiplex PCR; TCRdb lists only in-frame clones, some missing. The sample holds about 71,000 clones, 90% seen once. This clone was counted between two and nine times. Its antigen is still unknown. The TCR comes from a human donor who received an intestinal transplant. The rearrangement uses TRBV27 and TRBJ1-5; TRBD1 aligns across 9 bases. Here the sequenced sample was unstimulated CD8+ T cells sorted from spleen or lymph node cells, taken before intestinal transplant. The CDR3 coding sequence is TGTGCCACGGGACAGGGCGATCAGCCCCAGCATTTT. It encodes CATGQGDQPQHF.